Each of the 8 T cell receptor beta chains below was sequenced from the same sample in a study of shared clonotypes between healthy human individuals. The data were produced by immunoSEQ multiplex PCR, yet TCRdb's version contains in-frame clones alone and is incomplete. The sample includes 450,000 or so clones, roughly four fifths of them seen just once. Specimen: PBMCs. All receptors derive from a woman aged 40 to 55 in good health. Some clones in this sample may be carry-over from other donors' samples.

This clone was picked up one time. The chain combines TRBV27 with TRBJ2-1; 8 bases align to TRBD1. The germline V gene encodes CDR1 MNHEY and CDR2 SMNVEV (reference sequence). This CDR3 has 16 residues. Trimming at V came to 7 bases and at J to 4 bases, leaving 12 bases not matched to a gene. The CDR3 loop is CASNTLPGQEYNEQFF. In nucleotides, the CDR3 is TGTGCCAGCAATACCCTGCCGGGACAGGAATACAATGAGCAGTTCTTC.

The CDR3 region is CASSQAVAGGEQYF. CDR3 nucleotides: TGTGCCAGCAGCCAAGCCGTTGCCGGGGGCGAGCAGTACTTC. The chain links TRBV4-2 to TRBJ2-7; TRBD2 is a possible D gene (6 bases). V was pared by 1 base and J by 6 bases, with 13 bases between. CDR3 size: 14 residues. CDR1 and CDR2 (germline): LGHNA, YNFKEQ.

The chain recombines TRBV5-4 with TRBJ2-7, with TRBD1 matching over 9 bases. Unmatched junction bases numbered 7, after V lost 4 bases and J lost 5 bases. CDR1 and CDR2 (germline): SGHNT, YYREEE (reference sequence). The CDR3 has 14 amino acids. The CDR3 loop is CASSRQGQGDEQYF. For the CDR3, the DNA is TGTGCCAGCAGCAGACAGGGACAGGGAGACGAGCAGTACTTC.

This clone is a singleton in its sample. The V and J genes are TRBV27 and TRBJ2-3, with a weak D call TRBD2 (5 bases). This CDR3 is 15 amino acids long. V was pared by 5 bases and J by 6 bases, with 18 bases between. The germline V gene has CDR1 MNHEY and CDR2 SMNVEV (reference sequence). CDR3 amino acids: CASSLLATPGDTQYF. The CDR3 DNA follows: TGTGCCAGCAGTCTCTTAGCGACTCCTGGGGATACGCAGTATTTT.

This chain connects TRBV7-3 to TRBJ2-2; D is perhaps TRBD2 (6 bases). This CDR3 spans 12 amino acids. The germline V gene encodes CDR1 SGHTA and CDR2 FQGTGA. Deletions cut 10 bases from V and 2 bases from J, with 8 bases between. The CDR3 DNA is TGTGCCACCGGGGGAAACACCGGGGAGCTGTTTTTT. It specifies CATGGNTGELFF.

This clone showed up just once. A much more abundant neighbour one base away suggests this may be a read error. This sample also contains other DNA sequences that code for the same CDR3. This rearrangement joins TRBV7-2 to TRBJ2-3; 8 bases match TRBD1. Trimming at V came to 5 bases and at J to 3 bases, leaving 4 bases not matched to a gene. The CDR3 contains 14 residues. Germline assignment: CDR1 SGHTA and CDR2 FQGNSA. The CDR3 reads CASSLDRGTDTQYF. The CDR3 region has the DNA TGTGCCAGCAGCCTAGACAGGGGAACAGATACGCAGTATTTT.

On this clone itself: Other DNA sequences in this specimen translate into the identical CDR3. V and J are TRBV4-2 and TRBJ2-2; possibly TRBD2 for D (7 bases). The CDR3 length is 15 residues. CDR1 is LGHNA, CDR2 YNFKEQ, per germline. Trimming left V 0 bases short and J 5 bases short, with 10 bases between. The CDR3 DNA is TGTGCCAGCAGCCAAGAAGAGGGGGGGACCGGGGAGCTGTTTTTT. It specifies CASSQEEGGTGELFF.

The rearrangement joins TRBV5-1 to TRBJ1-3; maybe TRBD1 (5 bases). In germline, CDR1 is SGHRS, CDR2 YFSETQ. The CDR3 consists of 15 residues. Trimming removed 0 bases from V and 2 bases from J, with 9 bases in between. For the CDR3, the DNA is TGCGCCAGCAGCTTGGACGCGGGACCTGGAAACACCATATATTTT. This sequence encodes CASSLDAGPGNTIYF.